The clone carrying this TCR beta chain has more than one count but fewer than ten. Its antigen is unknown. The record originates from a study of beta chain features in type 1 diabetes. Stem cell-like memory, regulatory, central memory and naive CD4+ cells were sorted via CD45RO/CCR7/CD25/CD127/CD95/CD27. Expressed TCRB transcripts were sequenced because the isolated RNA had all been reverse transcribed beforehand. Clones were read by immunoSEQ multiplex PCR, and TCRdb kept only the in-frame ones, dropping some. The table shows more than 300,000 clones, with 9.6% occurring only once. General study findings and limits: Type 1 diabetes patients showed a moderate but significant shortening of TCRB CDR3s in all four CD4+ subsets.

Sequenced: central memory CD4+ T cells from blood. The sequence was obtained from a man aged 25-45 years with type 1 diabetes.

The CDR3 is CASSSVGGTGYSYEQYF. CDR3 nucleotides: TGCGCCAGCAGCTCGGTCGGCGGAACAGGATACTCCTACGAGCAGTACTTC. The chain employs TRBV5-1 and TRBJ2-7, with D possibly being TRBD1 (5 bases). The V end lost 3 bases, the J end lost 0 bases, and 19 bases lay between the germline ends. The CDR3 sequence is 17 residues long. Germline loops: CDR1 SGHRS, CDR2 YFSETQ.